This T cell receptor (beta chain) was sequenced in a study of CD4 T cells in relation to SARS-CoV-2 and coronaviruses. Overall study context: The restricting HLA molecule for shared crossreactive spike epitopes was mapped. Study-wide findings and caveats: Samples before the pandemic and after infection were not matched within any donor. Around 60% of donors had memory CD4+ clonotypes crossrecognizing SARS-CoV-2 and common cold coronavirus spike.

Repertoires were generated with immunoSEQ multiplex PCR, while TCRdb's copy carries only in-frame clones and drops some. The data contain around 40,000 clones, approximately 87% of them seen just once; the ten biggest clones take up 0.95% to 1.5%. CDR1 and CDR2 from the germline V gene are KGHSH and LQKENI. The CDR3 is 17 residues long. Germline trimming cut 6 bases from V and 5 bases from J; bases unmatched to any gene: 15. For nine to ten days, around 10^5 sorted CD4+ cells grew with T cell-depleted PBMCs and CEF. On this clone: What it binds is not known.

This receptor was taken from an adult with COVID-19. The J gene is TRBJ2-2, the V gene TRBV18; 7 nucleotides agree with TRBD1. Sequenced material: naive CD4+ T cells from PBMCs, cultured in vitro. Subset indicated: naive CD4+ T cells isolated by negative enrichment. In nucleotides, the CDR3 is TGTGCCAGCTCTCTGGGACAGCCTCGTTTAACAACCGGGGAGCTGTTTTTT. Protein: CASSLGQPRLTTGELFF.